Each of the 22 T cell receptor beta chains below was sequenced from the same sample in a study of T cell responses to AZD1222 COVID-19 vaccine. Measured with immunoSEQ multiplex PCR; TCRdb has only the in-frame clones, and not every one. The table lists roughly 150,000 clones, 93% of them singletons. The input for sequencing was peripheral blood, taken on day 0 of AZD1222 vaccination. The source is an adult in good health.

V is TRBV3-1 (or the pseudogene TRBV3-2) and J is TRBJ2-1; D remains ambiguous. Germline lookup yields CDR1 LGHDT and CDR2 YNNKEL (reference sequence). The ends were cut back, 10 bases at V and 6 bases at J, with 16 bases in the middle. This CDR3 is 13 amino acids long. CDR3 sequence: CATSGGGRNEQFF. The CDR3, as DNA: TGTGCCACTTCCGGTGGCGGCCGCAATGAGCAGTTCTTC.

The chain has TRBV29-1 and TRBJ2-2; 13 bases match TRBD2. V lost 7 bases to trimming and J lost 3 bases; unmatched junction nucleotides: 2. Per the germline V gene, CDR1 is SQVTM and CDR2 is ANQGSEA. This CDR3 comprises 14 residues. This CDR3 reads CSGLAGGHTGELFF. DNA for the CDR3: TGCAGCGGACTAGCGGGAGGACACACCGGGGAGCTGTTTTTT.

The CDR3 spells CASSFGRTSGNTIYF. CDR3 DNA: TGTGCCAGCAGCTTTGGCCGGACCTCTGGAAACACCATATATTTT. The rearrangement joins TRBV5-6 to TRBJ1-3, with D unresolved. Trimming took off 2 bases at V and 0 bases at J, with 9 bases between the two ends. CDR1 is SGHDT, CDR2 YYEEEE, per germline. There are 15 residues in the CDR3.

The chain employs TRBV5-1 and TRBJ1-3, with 10 bases lining up with TRBD1. Germline CDR1 reads SGHRS; CDR2 reads YFSETQ. V lost 4 bases to trimming and J lost 2 bases; unmatched junction nucleotides: 6. This CDR3 has 16 amino acids. The CDR3 reads CASSPGTGATGNTIYF. In nucleotides, the CDR3 is TGCGCCAGCAGCCCCGGGACAGGGGCAACTGGAAACACCATATATTTT.

The chain employs TRBV27 and TRBJ1-1, with D unresolved. The CDR3 is 14 residues long. Trimming cost V 2 bases and J 2 bases, with 9 bases left between them. CDR1 is MNHEY, CDR2 SMNVEV, per germline (reference sequence). CDR3 region: CASSLALPNTEAFF. Here the CDR3 DNA reads TGTGCCAGCAGTTTAGCACTGCCAAACACTGAAGCTTTCTTT.

The chain couples TRBV5-1 to TRBJ1-1, with 8 bases identical to TRBD1. The CDR3 spans 14 residues. Unmatched junction bases numbered 9, after V lost 4 bases and J lost 7 bases. CDR1 and CDR2 from the germline V gene are SGHRS and YFSETQ. This chain's CDR3 is CASSEQGVIVEAFF. DNA of the CDR3: TGCGCCAGCAGCGAACAGGGGGTGATTGTTGAAGCTTTCTTT.

The chain is built from TRBV7-2 and TRBJ1-5; TRBD1 aligns across 7 bases. The junction had 1 base not matched to a gene; V was cut back by 0 bases and J by 5 bases. The germline gives CDR1 SGHTA, CDR2 FQGNSA. The CDR3 sequence is 14 residues long. CDR3 loop: CASSLARGDQPQHF. For the CDR3, the DNA is TGTGCCAGCAGCTTAGCCAGGGGGGATCAGCCCCAGCATTTT. Filled out from reference TRBV7-2 and TRBJ1-5, the complete variable domain reads GAGVSQSPSNKVTEKGKDVELRCDPISGHTALYWYRQSLGQGLEFLIYFQGNSAPDKSGLPSDRFSAERTGGSVSTLTIQRTQQEDSAVYLCASSLARGDQPQHFGDGTRLSIL.

This sequence joins TRBV2 and TRBJ1-5; 7 positions agree with TRBD1. Per the germline V gene, CDR1 is SNHLY and CDR2 is FYNNEI. The CDR3 sequence is 13 residues long. The junction had 3 bases not matched to a gene; V was cut back by 6 bases and J by 4 bases. This chain's CDR3 is CASSGTDNQPQHF. CDR3 sequence (DNA): TGTGCCAGCAGCGGGACAGATAATCAGCCCCAGCATTTT.

The rearrangement links TRBV21-1 to TRBJ2-1; the table's D call TRBD1 went unverified against the DNA. TRBV21-1 is designated a pseudogene. The CDR3 runs 16 residues. The CDR3 reads CASSLRRDRGDNEQFF. CDR3 DNA: TGTGCCAGCAGCCTTAGGAGGGACAGGGGGGACAATGAGCAGTTCTTC.

J is TRBJ2-1 and V is TRBV7-9; 7 positions agree with TRBD1. Germline CDR1 is SEHNR and CDR2 is FQNEAQ (reference sequence). V was clipped by 4 bases and J by 5 bases; unmatched bases: 5. The CDR3 runs to 14 residues. The CDR3 bases are TGTGCCAGCAGCTGGCAGGGGGTTAACAATGAGCAGTTCTTC. Translation gives CASSWQGVNNEQFF.

The rearrangement uses TRBV7-2 and TRBJ1-2; D possibly corresponds to TRBD1 (5 bases). The CDR3 has 17 amino acids. V was cut by 2 bases and J by 5 bases, with 21 bases left in between. Germline loops: CDR1 SGHTA, CDR2 FQGNSA. CDR3 sequence reads: CASSLSVLQAAGYGYTF. For the CDR3, the DNA is TGTGCCAGCAGCTTATCCGTATTACAGGCGGCGGGGTATGGCTACACCTTC. Full variable domain (missing parts from reference TRBV7-2 and TRBJ1-2): GAGVSQSPSNKVTEKGKDVELRCDPISGHTALYWYRQSLGQGLEFLIYFQGNSAPDKSGLPSDRFSAERTGGSVSTLTIQRTQQEDSAVYLCASSLSVLQAAGYGYTFGSGTRLTVV.

V gene TRBV12-3 or TRBV12-4 combines with J gene TRBJ1-2; no reliable D call. The V end lost 1 base, the J end lost 6 bases, and 9 bases lay between the germline ends. CDR3 length: 13 amino acids. The CDR3 coding sequence is TGTGCCAGCAGTTTAGGCGCCTCCAATGGCTACACCTTC. Translated: CASSLGASNGYTF.

In its sample, this clone was seen a few times. The chain is built from TRBV7-9 and TRBJ2-7; a weak D match, TRBD2 (5 bases). V was cut by 2 bases and J by 5 bases, with 10 bases left in between. Germline V lookup: CDR1 SEHNR, CDR2 FQNEAQ (reference sequence). The CDR3 extends over 13 amino acids. The CDR3 DNA reads TGTGCCAGCAGCTTAATGCTAGCCAACGAGCAGTACTTC. It encodes CASSLMLANEQYF.

The chain links TRBV7-6 to TRBJ2-7; 9 nucleotides agree with TRBD2. With V trimmed by 4 bases and J by 2 bases, 3 bases remained unmatched. Germline V gives CDR1 SGHVS, CDR2 FNYEAQ. This CDR3 spans 14 amino acids. The CDR3 loop reads CASSSLAGTYEQYF. CDR3 sequence (DNA): TGTGCCAGCAGCTCCCTAGCGGGAACCTACGAGCAGTACTTC.

Note on this clone: An end of the junction does not agree with germline; a read error may underlie this. The chain carries TRBV7-7 and TRBJ2-1; 15 bases are a match to TRBD2. This CDR3 region has 16 residues. Germline values: CDR1 SSHAT, CDR2 FNYEAQ (reference sequence). The DNA of the CDR3 is TGTGCTAGCAGCTTAGGGACTAGCGGGGGGCACAATGAGCAGTTCTTC. Its translation: CASSLGTSGGHNEQFF.

This clone has just a few counts. The chain uses TRBV5-4 and TRBJ1-2; the D gene is possibly TRBD1 (5 bases). Looked up from germline, CDR1 is SGHNT and CDR2 is YYREEE (reference sequence). The germline V and J ends were trimmed by 0 bases and 2 bases, with 5 bases remaining between them. The CDR3 consists of 13 residues. The CDR3 coding sequence is TGTGCCAGCAGCTTGGGACAGAACTATGGCTACACCTTC. It specifies CASSLGQNYGYTF.

This chain connects TRBV6-5 to TRBJ2-1; D could derive from TRBD1 or TRBD2 (5 bases each). The CDR3 runs to 14 residues. The germline V gene has CDR1 MNHEY and CDR2 SVGAGI. V was shortened by 6 bases and J by 4 bases, with 13 bases between the two germline ends. The CDR3 spells CASSPGQLYNEQFF. CDR3 sequence (DNA): TGTGCCAGCAGCCCGGGGCAGCTTTACAATGAGCAGTTCTTC.

This chain connects TRBV7-6 to TRBJ2-1; D possibly corresponds to TRBD2 (6 bases). The CDR3 sequence is 19 residues long. Germline-derived CDR1 and CDR2 are SGHVS and FNYEAQ. V shed 3 bases and J shed 7 bases, with 28 bases lying between them. The CDR3 DNA sequence: TGTGCCAGCAGCTTGGGTAGTGGTGTTCGGCCAGAGGCGGGGAATGAGCAGTTCTTC. Its translation: CASSLGSGVRPEAGNEQFF.

This chain connects TRBV27 to TRBJ1-2; no reliable D call. V was shortened by 3 bases and J by 4 bases, with 9 bases between the two germline ends. The CDR3 runs to 13 residues. From germline, CDR1 is MNHEY and CDR2 SMNVEV (reference sequence). In DNA, the CDR3 is TGTGCCAGCAGTTTGGCCAGCTCCTATGGCTACACCTTC. Its protein is CASSLASSYGYTF.

V is TRBV7-9 and J is TRBJ2-3, with D perhaps matching TRBD2 (6 bases). Trimming took 1 base from V and 1 from J, leaving 9 bases between them. Germline V gene lookup returns CDR1 SEHNR and CDR2 FQNEAQ (reference sequence). The CDR3 runs to 15 residues. The CDR3 region has the DNA TGTGCCAGCAGCTTAGTGGTAGCGGGCACAGATACGCAGTATTTT. This encodes CASSLVVAGTDTQYF.

The V and J genes are TRBV6-5 and TRBJ1-1, with 7 positions matching TRBD1. After removal of 8 bases from V and 0 bases from J, the junction contained 9 bases not matched to a gene. Germline CDR1 is MNHEY and CDR2 is SVGAGI. The CDR3 loop spans 15 amino acids. CDR3 region: CASLLMDRMNTEAFF. CDR3 coding DNA: TGTGCCAGCTTATTAATGGACAGGATGAACACTGAAGCTTTCTTT.

V and J are TRBV3-1 (or the pseudogene TRBV3-2) and TRBJ1-2, with 7 positions matching TRBD1. V shed 4 bases, J shed 4 bases, and the junction held 9 bases outside the gene matches. Germline V gene lookup returns CDR1 LGHDT and CDR2 YNNKEL (reference sequence). The CDR3 is 15 residues long. The CDR3 DNA reads TGTGCCAGCAGCCCCTGGGACAGCGGCCCCTATGGCTACACCTTC. Protein product: CASSPWDSGPYGYTF.